This T cell receptor beta chain was documented in a study of shared clonotypes between healthy human individuals (dated by TCRdb to about 2020). Context from the whole study: Three men and two women, aged 18 to 49 years, made up the cohort. For each donor, three plates each were used for CD4 naive and CD4 memory, two plates were used for CD8 naive, and one plate was used for CD8 memory. Blood TCR repertoires of five healthy adults were deeply sequenced to estimate repertoire size and the extent of clonotype sharing between individuals. To increase sequencing depth and limit assay-specific biases, TCR repertoire library preparation and sequencing were carried out by different laboratories using diverse techniques. Each donor's leukapheresis produced roughly between roughly 0.85 and 9.5 billion PBMCs.

Results and caveats for the whole study, not just this receptor: Pairwise subsampling led to the expectation that sequencing depth would affect the degree of clonotype sharing among donors. Incomplete sequencing was indicated by rarefaction of sorted-subset datasets, despite the large sequencing depth. Across a few donors, approximately 5% of naive CD4, approximately 3.6% of naive CD8, roughly 2.3% of memory CD4, and over 0.35% of memory CD8 clonotypes were shared. Compared with non-shared clonotypes, the clonotypes found in all four sorted-subset donors had higher generation probabilities. Only blood was sampled, and tissue TCR repertoires likely differ from those in blood. Naive subsets generally had larger estimated clonotype richness than memory subsets did. The small number of donors limited the genetic and exposure-history diversity represented.

Donors were healthy HIV-negative adults with no recently reported acute infections or vaccinations. All donors were Caucasian adults living in Nashville, Tennessee, USA. CD4+ T cells were enriched by magnetic negative selection, after which naive cells were positively selected on CD45RA and the negative fraction was taken as the memory subset. After blood collection by leukapheresis, PBMCs were isolated using Ficoll-Histopaque density gradient centrifugation and then cryopreserved in the vapor phase of liquid nitrogen. Purity and quantity of every magnetically sorted T cell population were checked by analytical flow cytometry. Each sorted fraction had its genomic DNA isolated and then quantified by UV absorbance on a Nanodrop 2000c. This clone was seen just once. The antigen this receptor binds is unknown. The sample holds no much larger clone one base away, and base qualities are not on file. The CDR3 starts with the cysteine, ends with the phenylalanine, and has 15 residues. Only the CDR3 region is kept as DNA, spanning 45 bases read in frame from base 1. CDR1 and CDR2 are drawn from the germline V gene: KGHSH, LQKENI. V is reduced by 3 bases and J by 5 bases, leaving a spacing of 16 bases between them.

Using the deep immunoSEQ assay, TCR CDR3 regions were amplified from genomic DNA by multiplex PCR. For each cell subset, the extracted genomic DNA was distributed evenly across all wells of several immunoSEQ 96-well plates, and each plate served as one replicate. For sorted subsets, approximately 190 ng of genomic DNA, equivalent to around 29,000 T cell genomes, went into each replicate PCR. The purified libraries were quantified using a Qubit 3.0 fluorometer, sized with a Bioanalyzer 2100, and then quantified again using the KAPA Library Quantification kit. A separate single-read 150-cycle Illumina NextSeq 550 flow cell was used to sequence each immunoSEQ 96-well plate. Per the source publication's procedure: Because the immunoSEQ output held only junctional sequences and lacked quality scores, the filtering could not match the filtering applied to full-length reads. Sequences were annotated with PyIR, a Python wrapper for IgBLAST v1.9, using IMGT germline references to assign V/J genes and CDR3. Any read was removed if the V/J assignment was weak (E-value above 1e-6), the CDR3 was missing, or the read contained stop codons, out-of-frame junctions, or ambiguous translated residues. V3J clonotypes were defined as sequences sharing the same inferred V gene, J gene, and CDR3 amino acid sequence. Percentage overlap between repertoires was computed as shared unique clonotypes divided by the size of the smaller repertoire. Richness of each repertoire was evaluated using RTK rarefaction, the Chao1 estimator, and Recon v2.1 estimates of unobserved clonotypes. Generation probabilities were computed with OLGA for all TCRbeta clonotypes obtained by the gDNA method from a few donors. TCRdb provides this immuneACCESS table in a form limited to in-frame rearrangements. Some clones are lacking; in checked studies, under half of them reflect an unresolved V gene, and why the rest are absent is not known. V and J calls and clone size are those listed in that table; D and trimming were worked out from the DNA. In this sample the table shows 2 million to 2.5 million clones, around 95% of which occur a single time. In total, the top ten clones hold about 0.13% of the sample.

Sample: naive CD4+ T cells sorted from blood. In the paper's terms, the cell subset or site label means: CD45RA+ positively selected. The chain is made from TRBV18 and TRBJ2-5, and the D gene may be TRBD2, 5 bases matching. The receptor was isolated from a man younger than 30 in good health. The DNA sequence is TGTGCCAGCTCACCTCCGGGAAGAAGGTGGGAGACCCAGTACTTC. This sequence encodes CASSPPGRRWETQYF.